This T cell receptor beta chain was obtained from a study of T cell responses to AZD1222 COVID-19 vaccine. With 0 bases removed from V and 0 bases from J, the gap between germline ends came to 12 bases. The CDR3 runs to 18 residues. CDR1 is LGHNA and CDR2 is YNFKEQ in the germline V gene. Assay used: immunoSEQ multiplex PCR; TCRdb lists only in-frame clones, some missing. The table shows some 190,000 clones, with about nine tenths occurring only once. Investigators merged groups given second doses at roughly 4 or roughly 12 weeks. Sequenced material: peripheral blood, taken 28 days after the second AZD1222 dose. The sequence derives from an adult who received the AZD1222 COVID-19 vaccine. The gene calls are TRBV4-2 and TRBJ1-6; maybe TRBD1 (5 bases). The CDR3 DNA follows: TGTGCCAGCAGCCAAGAGGACATCCCCGGCTCCTATAATTCACCCCTCCACTTT. This sequence encodes CASSQEDIPGSYNSPLHF.